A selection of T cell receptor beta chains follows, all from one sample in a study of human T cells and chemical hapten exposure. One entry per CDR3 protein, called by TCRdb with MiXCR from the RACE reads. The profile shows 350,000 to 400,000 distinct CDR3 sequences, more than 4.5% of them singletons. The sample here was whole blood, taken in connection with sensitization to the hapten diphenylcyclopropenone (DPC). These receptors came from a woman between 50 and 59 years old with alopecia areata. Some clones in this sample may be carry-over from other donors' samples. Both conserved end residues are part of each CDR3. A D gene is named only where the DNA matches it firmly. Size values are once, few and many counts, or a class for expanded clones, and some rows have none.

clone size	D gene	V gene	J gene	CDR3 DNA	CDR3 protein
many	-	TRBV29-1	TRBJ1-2	TGCAGCGTTGAGAAACTCCCAGGCTACACCTTC	CSVEKLPGYTF
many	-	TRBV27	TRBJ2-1	TGTGCCAGCAGTTTTGGGGGGTATACCTACAATGAGCAGTTCTTC	CASSFGGYTYNEQFF
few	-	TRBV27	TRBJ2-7	TGTGCCAGCAGCCTGGGGGGGGCCAACTCCTACGAGCAGTACTTC	CASSLGGANSYEQYF
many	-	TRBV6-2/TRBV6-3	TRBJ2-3	TGTGCCAGCAGTTACGAGGGACGCACAGATACGCAGTATTTT	CASSYEGRTDTQYF
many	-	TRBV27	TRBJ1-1	TGTGCCAGCTTCCCCACCCCATTAGGTCGGGGCACTGAAGCTTTCTTT	CASFPTPLGRGTEAFF
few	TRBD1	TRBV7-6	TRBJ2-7	TGTGCCAGCAGCCCCAACAGGGGGCGAGGGGAGCAGTACTTC	CASSPNRGRGEQYF
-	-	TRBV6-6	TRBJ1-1	TGTGCCAGCAGTGCGCAGCGGGGGATCGCTGAAGCTTTCTTT	CASSAQRGIAEAFF
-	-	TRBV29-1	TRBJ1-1	TGCAGCGTGACGGGGGGGCCCCTGAACACTGAAGCTTTCTTT	CSVTGGPLNTEAFF
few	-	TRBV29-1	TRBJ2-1	TGCAGCGTTGCAAGTCAGGTTCTCTACAATGAGCAGTTCTTC	CSVASQVLYNEQFF
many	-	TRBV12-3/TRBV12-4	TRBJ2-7	TGTGCCAGCAGTTCGTACCGTCGGGAGCAGTACTTC	CASSSYRREQYF
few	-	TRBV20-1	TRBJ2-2	TGCAGTGCTAAGTCCTCCAAGGGCACCGGGGAGCTGTTTTTT	CSAKSSKGTGELFF
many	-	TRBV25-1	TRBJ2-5	TGTGCCAGCAGTGGCACAGGTCAAGAGACCCAGTACTTC	CASSGTGQETQYF
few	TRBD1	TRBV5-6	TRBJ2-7	TGTGCCAGCAGCATGGCAGGGGGCGATGAGCAGTACTTC	CASSMAGGDEQYF
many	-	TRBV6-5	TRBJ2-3	TGTGCCAGCAGTTACTACGACCCGGTCGGCACAGATACGCAGTATTTT	CASSYYDPVGTDTQYF
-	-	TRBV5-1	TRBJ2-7	TGCGCCAGCAGCCCGGTGGGCAGGGCGGTCTACGAGCAGTACTTC	CASSPVGRAVYEQYF
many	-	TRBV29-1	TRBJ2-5	TGCAGCTCCTCAGAGACCCAGTACTTC	CSSSETQYF
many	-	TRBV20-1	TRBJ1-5	TGCAGTGTCTCCTCGAGGAGCAATCAGCCCCAGCATTTT	CSVSSRSNQPQHF
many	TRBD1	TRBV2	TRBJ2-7	TGTGCCAGCAGCCCAGGGACAGCCTACGAGCAGTACTTC	CASSPGTAYEQYF
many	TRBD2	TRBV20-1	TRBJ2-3	TGCAGTGCTAGCCTAGCGGGCCGCACAGATACGCAGTATTTT	CSASLAGRTDTQYF
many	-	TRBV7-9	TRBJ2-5	TGTGCCAGCTCACAGGGCCTCCGTGAGACCCAGTACTTC	CASSQGLRETQYF
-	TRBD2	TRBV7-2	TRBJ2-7	TGTGCCACCGGGGAGCGGGGGGCCTACGAGCAGTACTTC	CATGERGAYEQYF
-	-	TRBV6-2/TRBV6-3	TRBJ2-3	TGTGCCAGCAGTTCGGCGCGGGACCTCACAGATACGCAGTATTTT	CASSSARDLTDTQYF
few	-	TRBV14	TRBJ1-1	TGTGCCAGCAGCTCAGGGGTCACTGAAGCTTTCTTT	CASSSGVTEAFF
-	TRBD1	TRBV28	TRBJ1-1	TGTGCCAGCAGACCCACAGGGGGCGAGTCTGAAGCTTTCTTT	CASRPTGGESEAFF
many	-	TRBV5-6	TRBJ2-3	TGTGCCAGCAGCTTACATACCAAGCGAGGAGATACGCAGTATTTT	CASSLHTKRGDTQYF
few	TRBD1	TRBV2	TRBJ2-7	TGTGCCAGCAGTATTACAGGGGAAGGCGAGCAGTACTTC	CASSITGEGEQYF
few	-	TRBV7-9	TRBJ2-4	TGTGCCAGCAGCTTAGCGGAGGGACTCAGATCTGAAATTCAGTACTTC	CASSLAEGLRSEIQYF
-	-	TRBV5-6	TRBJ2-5	TGTGCCAGCAGTCGGTGGGACACCTACCAAGAGACCCAGTACTTC	CASSRWDTYQETQYF
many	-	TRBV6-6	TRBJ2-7	TGTGCCAGCAGTTCCGGACGGGGTGGGGACTACGAGCAGTACTTC	CASSSGRGGDYEQYF
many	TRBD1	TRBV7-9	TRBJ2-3	TGTGCCAGCAGCCCTCGGGACAGAGATACGCAGTATTTT	CASSPRDRDTQYF
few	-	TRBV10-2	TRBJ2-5	TGCGCCAGCAGTGAGTCGGGGCAGGGGATAGAGACCCAGTACTTC	CASSESGQGIETQYF
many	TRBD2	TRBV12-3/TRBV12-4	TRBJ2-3	TGTGCCAGCAGTTTTGCAGTCGGAATAGCGGGCGGCGCTAGCACAGATACGCAGTATTTT	CASSFAVGIAGGASTDTQYF
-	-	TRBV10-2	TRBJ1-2	TGCGCCAGCAGTGGTAATCCTAACTATGGCTACACCTTC	CASSGNPNYGYTF
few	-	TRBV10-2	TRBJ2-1	TGCGCCAGCAGTGATCCCCGGGGACGGAACTACAATGAGCAGTTCTTC	CASSDPRGRNYNEQFF
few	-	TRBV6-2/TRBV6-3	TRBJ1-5	TGTGCCAGCAGCCCCTCCGGAAGGTTGATCAATCAGCCCCAGCATTTT	CASSPSGRLINQPQHF
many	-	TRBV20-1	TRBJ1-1	TGCAGTGCCCCGGACGGGGGGCTGAACACTGAAGCTTTCTTT	CSAPDGGLNTEAFF
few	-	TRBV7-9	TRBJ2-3	TGTGCCAGCAGCCCCCGGTGGAACACAGATACGCAGTATTTT	CASSPRWNTDTQYF
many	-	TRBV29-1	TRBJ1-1	TGCAGCGTTATGGGGGAGGGCATGAACACTGAAGCTTTCTTT	CSVMGEGMNTEAFF
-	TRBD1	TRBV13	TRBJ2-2	TGTGCCAGCAGCTGGTCCCCAGGGGGCCACGGGGAGCTGTTTTTT	CASSWSPGGHGELFF
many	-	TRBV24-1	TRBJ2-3	TGTGCCACCAGTGATTTGCAGACAGATACGCAGTATTTT	CATSDLQTDTQYF
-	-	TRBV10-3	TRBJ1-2	TGTGCCATCAGTGAGAGGACCTCGTTGGGTTATGGCTACACCTTC	CAISERTSLGYGYTF
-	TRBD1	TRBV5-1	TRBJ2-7	TGCGCCAGCAGCCCGGGACAGCGAAGCTCCTACGAGCAGTACTTC	CASSPGQRSSYEQYF
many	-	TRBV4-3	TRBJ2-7	TGCGCCAGCAGCCAAGAGCTGGCGGGGTACGAGCAGTACTTC	CASSQELAGYEQYF
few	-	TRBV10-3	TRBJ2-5	TGTGCCATCGGAGGCCCGGCGGGCCCAATCACCCAGTACTTC	CAIGGPAGPITQYF
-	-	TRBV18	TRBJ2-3	TGTGCCAGCTCACCACTGTTTAGCGGAACTAGCACAGATACGCAGTATTTT	CASSPLFSGTSTDTQYF
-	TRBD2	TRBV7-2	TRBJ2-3	TGTGCCAGCAGCTTTCGTAGCGGGGGGTACACAGATACGCAGTATTTT	CASSFRSGGYTDTQYF
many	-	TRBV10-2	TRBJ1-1	TGCGCCAGCGGGGTACAGCGGAATACTGAAGCTTTCTTT	CASGVQRNTEAFF
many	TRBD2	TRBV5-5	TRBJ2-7	TGTGCCAGCAGCTCCGGACTAGCGGGATCCATCCTAACCTACGAGCAGTACTTC	CASSSGLAGSILTYEQYF